A selection of T cell receptor beta chains follows, all from one sample in a study of T cells in Graves' hyperthyroidism and ophthalmopathy. TCRdb recomputed calls from the multiplex PCR reads with MiXCR, one row per CDR3 protein. Of 600,000 to 650,000 distinct CDR3 sequences listed, 20% are singletons. The sequencing input was blood. The receptor set was obtained from a man aged 25-40 years with Graves' ophthalmopathy. Both conserved end residues are part of each CDR3. D genes are given only for firm matches. Some rows mark clone size as missing; the rest say once, few, many or name a class of expanded clone.

D: TRBD1; V: TRBV11-2; J: TRBJ1-1; size: many; DNA: TGTGCCAGCAGCCAAAGGACAGGGGTGAACACTGAAGCTTTCTTT; CDR3: CASSQRTGVNTEAFF
D: TRBD2; V: TRBV6-2/TRBV6-3; J: TRBJ2-1; size: few; DNA: TGTGCCAGCAGCCCCTCCACTAGCGCCTCCTACAATGAGCAGTTCTTC; CDR3: CASSPSTSASYNEQFF
D: TRBD1; V: TRBV19; J: TRBJ2-3; size: -; DNA: TGTGCCAGTAGTGAACAGGGGCAGACGCAGTATTTT; CDR3: CASSEQGQTQYF
D: -; V: TRBV20-1; J: TRBJ2-3; size: -; DNA: TGCAGTGGGGGGCAGGGTGGATTGGCAGATACGCAGTATTTT; CDR3: CSGGQGGLADTQYF
D: TRBD1; V: TRBV28; J: TRBJ1-2; size: few; DNA: TGTGCCAGCAGTTTATTGGACAGGGGGGTTGGCTACACCTTC; CDR3: CASSLLDRGVGYTF
D: -; V: TRBV7-9; J: TRBJ1-4; size: few; DNA: TGTGCCAGCAGCACCCGGCCGGAGGAGACTAATGAAAAACTGTTTTTT; CDR3: CASSTRPEETNEKLFF
D: -; V: TRBV18; J: TRBJ2-1; size: -; DNA: TGTGCCAGCTCACCACCGAGGTTAGAGGTCAATGAGCAGTTCTTC; CDR3: CASSPPRLEVNEQFF
D: -; V: TRBV12-3/TRBV12-4; J: TRBJ2-7; size: -; DNA: TGTGCCAGCAGTTCCTTTGGCTCCAAGCAGTACTTC; CDR3: CASSSFGSKQYF
D: TRBD2; V: TRBV5-1; J: TRBJ2-1; size: many; DNA: TGCGCCAGCAGCTTGGAGGGACTAGAAACTGAAGAGCAGTTCTTC; CDR3: CASSLEGLETEEQFF
D: -; V: TRBV5-1; J: TRBJ2-3; size: many; DNA: TGTGCCAGCAGCTTGTCCCGCACAGATACGCAGTATTTT; CDR3: CASSLSRTDTQYF
D: TRBD2; V: TRBV30; J: TRBJ2-1; size: -; DNA: TGTGCCTGGGGCCGAGGGCTAGCGGACAATGAGCAGTTCTTC; CDR3: CAWGRGLADNEQFF
D: TRBD1; V: TRBV20-1; J: TRBJ2-7; size: many; DNA: TGCAGTGCTAATTCAGGACAGGCGAGTAACGAGCAGTACTTC; CDR3: CSANSGQASNEQYF
D: -; V: TRBV11-3; J: TRBJ2-7; size: many; DNA: TGTGCCAGCAGCTTAGAAAGTGGAAACCTCTACGAGCAGTACTTC; CDR3: CASSLESGNLYEQYF
D: -; V: TRBV28; J: TRBJ1-5; size: few; DNA: TGTGCCAGCAGACCCGGGGGGGTCAGCAATCAGCCCCAGCATTTT; CDR3: CASRPGGVSNQPQHF
D: -; V: TRBV20-1; J: TRBJ2-7; size: -; DNA: TGCAGTGCTAGAGGGGAGACTAGCTCCTACGAGCAGTACTTC; CDR3: CSARGETSSYEQYF
D: -; V: TRBV28; J: TRBJ1-4; size: -; DNA: TGTGCCAGCAGCAGGGATGGTGAAAAACTGTTTTTT; CDR3: CASSRDGEKLFF
D: -; V: TRBV19; J: TRBJ1-5; size: -; DNA: TGTGCCAGTAGTGACCCAGCCGCGCCCAATCAGCCCCAGCATTTT; CDR3: CASSDPAAPNQPQHF
D: -; V: TRBV10-3; J: TRBJ2-7; size: few; DNA: TGTGCCATCAGTGCCGGGACGGGGTTTTCCACTTACGAGCAGTACTTC; CDR3: CAISAGTGFSTYEQYF
D: TRBD2; V: TRBV19; J: TRBJ2-5; size: -; DNA: TGTGCCAGCAGCATACTAGCGGGAGGCCGAGAGACCCAGTACTTC; CDR3: CASSILAGGRETQYF
D: -; V: TRBV6-1; J: TRBJ2-3; size: -; DNA: TGTGCCAGCTGGGAAGGGGGGAGGGCAGATACGCAGTATTTT; CDR3: CASWEGGRADTQYF
D: TRBD1; V: TRBV20-1; J: TRBJ2-5; size: -; DNA: TGCAGTGCTAGACCCCCCGGGACAGGCCGGGAGACCCAGTACTTC; CDR3: CSARPPGTGRETQYF
D: TRBD2; V: TRBV6-1; J: TRBJ2-7; size: few; DNA: TGTGCCAGCAGGACCACCCTCAGCGGGAATTCCTACGAGCAGTACTTC; CDR3: CASRTTLSGNSYEQYF
D: TRBD1; V: TRBV20-1; J: TRBJ2-7; size: -; DNA: TGCAGTGCTAGGTCCGGGACAGGGGACTTCGAGCAGTACTTC; CDR3: CSARSGTGDFEQYF
D: TRBD2; V: TRBV6-1; J: TRBJ2-2; size: -; DNA: TGTGCCAGCAACTTAGCGGGAGAGACCGGGGAGCTGTTTTTT; CDR3: CASNLAGETGELFF
D: TRBD2; V: TRBV4-1; J: TRBJ2-3; size: many; DNA: TGCGCCAGCAGCCAGGGACTAGCGGGAGCAGATACGCAGTATTTT; CDR3: CASSQGLAGADTQYF
D: -; V: TRBV6-5; J: TRBJ2-2; size: -; DNA: TGTGCCAGCAGTTACACCATCACCGGGGAGCTGTTTTTT; CDR3: CASSYTITGELFF
D: -; V: TRBV28; J: TRBJ1-1; size: many; DNA: TGTGCCAGCAGTTTCGGAGCCCCGGGCACTGAAGCTTTCTTT; CDR3: CASSFGAPGTEAFF
D: -; V: TRBV13; J: TRBJ1-5; size: many; DNA: TGTGCCAGCAGCTTACCTAACCAGACCCAGCCCCAGCATTTT; CDR3: CASSLPNQTQPQHF
D: -; V: TRBV5-1; J: TRBJ2-7; size: -; DNA: TGCGCCAGCAGCGAGCGGAGCTCCTACGAGCAGTACTTC; CDR3: CASSERSSYEQYF
D: -; V: TRBV11-2; J: TRBJ2-4; size: many; DNA: TGTGCCAGCAGCACGGACAGAAACATTCAGTACTTC; CDR3: CASSTDRNIQYF
D: -; V: TRBV12-3/TRBV12-4; J: TRBJ1-5; size: -; DNA: TGTGCCAGCACCTTGGGATATAGCAATCAGTCCCAGCATTTT; CDR3: CASTLGYSNQSQHF
D: -; V: TRBV13; J: TRBJ1-2; size: -; DNA: TGTGCCAACAGCTTAGCGAACAGCCGAAGGACTATCGGCTACACCTTC; CDR3: CANSLANSRRTIGYTF
D: -; V: TRBV11-2; J: TRBJ1-3; size: -; DNA: TGTGCCAGCAGCCTCCGGGACGGGGGCTCTGGAAACACCATATATTTT; CDR3: CASSLRDGGSGNTIYF
D: -; V: TRBV30; J: TRBJ1-5; size: many; DNA: TGTGCCTGGAGTATCGGCGGCAATAATCAGCCCCAGCATTTT; CDR3: CAWSIGGNNQPQHF
D: TRBD2; V: TRBV7-2; J: TRBJ2-1; size: -; DNA: TGTGCCAGCAGACCAGCGGGAGGGCCAGGGAATGAGCAGTTCTTC; CDR3: CASRPAGGPGNEQFF
D: -; V: TRBV6-4; J: TRBJ1-1; size: few; DNA: TGTGCCAGTAATGTCCCCAGGGGACCATACCAGCGCATGAACACTGAAGCTTTCTTT; CDR3: CASNVPRGPYQRMNTEAFF
D: TRBD1; V: TRBV12-3/TRBV12-4; J: TRBJ1-5; size: many; DNA: TGTGCCAGCAGCGGGACAGGGAATAATCAGCCCCAGCATTTT; CDR3: CASSGTGNNQPQHF
D: TRBD2; V: TRBV6-2/TRBV6-3; J: TRBJ2-3; size: few; DNA: TGTGCCAGCAGTTACAAGTTGCCTAGCGGGCGTCGCACAGATACGCAGTATTTT; CDR3: CASSYKLPSGRRTDTQYF
D: TRBD1; V: TRBV4-2; J: TRBJ2-1; size: few; DNA: TGTGCCAGCAGCCTTTATTCTCCGGGACAGGGGTTCCATGAGCAGTTCTTC; CDR3: CASSLYSPGQGFHEQFF
D: -; V: TRBV5-1; J: TRBJ1-6; size: -; DNA: TGCGCCAGCAGACCGAACTCCTATAATTCACCCCTCCACTTT; CDR3: CASRPNSYNSPLHF
D: TRBD2; V: TRBV6-1; J: TRBJ2-1; size: few; DNA: TGTGCCAGCACCTCCGTAGCGGGAGTGGGCAATGAGCAGTTCTTC; CDR3: CASTSVAGVGNEQFF
D: -; V: TRBV29-1; J: TRBJ2-1; size: few; DNA: TGCAGCGTTGGGGGGGACAGTCGGTATGAGCAGTTCTTC; CDR3: CSVGGDSRYEQFF
D: TRBD1; V: TRBV6-1; J: TRBJ1-1; size: -; DNA: TGTGCCAGCAGACAAGGGACAGAGAACACTGAAGCTTTCTTT; CDR3: CASRQGTENTEAFF
D: TRBD2; V: TRBV18; J: TRBJ2-1; size: few; DNA: TGTGCCAGCTCACCGGTAGCGGGAGTTTCTTACAATGAGCAGTTCTTC; CDR3: CASSPVAGVSYNEQFF
D: -; V: TRBV6-2/TRBV6-3; J: TRBJ2-7; size: few; DNA: TGTGCCAGCAGTTATAATCCAGCAGGCGAGCAGTACTTC; CDR3: CASSYNPAGEQYF
D: TRBD2; V: TRBV7-2; J: TRBJ2-5; size: many; DNA: TGTGCCAGCAGCCCTCAAAGCGGGAGGCTCCCCGGGGAAGAGACCCAGTACTTC; CDR3: CASSPQSGRLPGEETQYF
D: TRBD1; V: TRBV11-2; J: TRBJ1-1; size: many; DNA: TGTGCCAGCAGCTTACCGGGGACAGTGGGGGCTTTCTTT; CDR3: CASSLPGTVGAFF
D: -; V: TRBV7-9; J: TRBJ2-7; size: few; DNA: TGTGCCAGCAGTGTGATTGGTGCCTACGAGCAGTACTTC; CDR3: CASSVIGAYEQYF
D: TRBD1; V: TRBV6-1; J: TRBJ2-7; size: -; DNA: TGTGCCAGCATCCCAAGAGGGACAGACTCCTCCTACGAGCAGTACTTC; CDR3: CASIPRGTDSSYEQYF
D: -; V: TRBV12-3/TRBV12-4; J: TRBJ1-1; size: many; DNA: TGTGCCAGCAGTTTGCAGTCAAGCACCACTGAAGCTTTCTTT; CDR3: CASSLQSSTTEAFF
D: -; V: TRBV30; J: TRBJ1-5; size: few; DNA: TGTGCCTGGAGTTTCGGGGGGAACAATCAGCCCCAGCATTTT; CDR3: CAWSFGGNNQPQHF
D: -; V: TRBV29-1; J: TRBJ1-2; size: few; DNA: TGCAGCGTTGAACCGTCTGACTATGGCTACACCTTC; CDR3: CSVEPSDYGYTF
D: -; V: TRBV5-1; J: TRBJ2-5; size: -; DNA: TGCGCCAGCAGCCCCGGACGGGGGCGAGAGACCCAGTACTTC; CDR3: CASSPGRGRETQYF
D: TRBD1; V: TRBV6-1; J: TRBJ2-7; size: few; DNA: TGTGCCAGCAGTGTTCCGGGACAGGGAATCGGGGAGCAGTACTTC; CDR3: CASSVPGQGIGEQYF
D: TRBD2; V: TRBV28; J: TRBJ2-7; size: many; DNA: TGTGCCAGCAGACGGACTAGCGGGGATTACGAGCAGTACTTC; CDR3: CASRRTSGDYEQYF
D: TRBD1; V: TRBV4-1; J: TRBJ2-7; size: few; DNA: TGCGCCAGCAGCCAAACGGGACAGGGCTACGAGCAGTACTTC; CDR3: CASSQTGQGYEQYF
D: -; V: TRBV14; J: TRBJ2-1; size: -; DNA: TGTGCCAGCAGCCAAGGGGTGGCGGTAGGTGGGGATGAGCAGTTCTTC; CDR3: CASSQGVAVGGDEQFF
D: -; V: TRBV7-2; J: TRBJ2-1; size: few; DNA: TGTGCCAGCAGCTTACCCGCTTTTGCGGGTGGGAGGAATGAGCAGTTCTTC; CDR3: CASSLPAFAGGRNEQFF
D: TRBD1; V: TRBV3-1; J: TRBJ1-6; size: -; DNA: TGTGCCAGCAGCCAAGAGAAACGGGACAGGGTGTATTCACCCCTCCACTTT; CDR3: CASSQEKRDRVYSPLHF